This note documents a single T cell receptor beta chain sequence. This record comes from a study of blood T cell repertoires in COVID-19. Overall study: Specimens from acute and convalescent COVID-19 originated in the United States, Italy and Spain. Sources were T cells, B-cell-depleted T cells, or PBMCs; the material itself was cDNA or gDNA.

In the source study's methods: How many nucleated cells were present was estimated from reference gene primer amplification. The table came from immunoSEQ multiplex PCR; TCRdb's copy has only in-frame clones and leaves some out. V and J calls and clone size are given by that table; D and trimming were obtained from the DNA. Of 200,000 to 250,000 clones in the sample, about 86% were seen once. Trimming took 3 bases from V and 8 from J; bases not matched to a gene: 6. This CDR3 region has 14 residues. Germline V gives CDR1 LGHDT, CDR2 YNNKEL (reference sequence). The V gene is TRBV3-1 (or the pseudogene TRBV3-2), the J gene TRBJ1-4, with TRBD1 identical over 7 bases. The clonotype was recovered from a woman in her thirties who had recovered from COVID-19. Material for sequencing was peripheral blood. The CDR3, as DNA: TGTGCCAGCAGCCACAGACAGGGTGGAGAAAAACTGTTTTTT. Translating it yields CASSHRQGGEKLFF.